This T cell receptor (beta chain) appears in the sequencing data of a study of post-analysis software for immune sequencing data. Across the study: Relapsing-remitting, secondary progressive and progressive-relapsing forms made up the multiple sclerosis disease courses.

Unique-molecular-identifier-tagged TCR beta cDNA libraries were used. Using its own MiXCR run on the PCR reads, TCRdb lists one record per CDR3 protein. The sample has roughly 870,000 distinct CDR3 sequences, about 57% seen once. As concerns this clonotype: Antigen: not known.

The length of the CDR3 is 14 residues. The V gene's germline CDR1 is DFQATT and CDR2 SNEGSKA (reference sequence). With 0 bases clipped from V and 4 bases from J, the junction kept 6 bases outside the gene matches. Whole-study findings and limits: Included in a set of roughly five TRBV segments more frequent in patients than controls were TRBV5-6, TRBV5-1 and TRBV20-1.

The sequence came from a girl aged 10-17 years with multiple sclerosis. The specimen was blood. The chain has TRBV20-1 and TRBJ2-7, with 7 bases identical to TRBD2. CDR3 loop: CSARDPRGGYEQYF. The CDR3 DNA reads TGCAGTGCTAGAGATCCTAGGGGAGGGTACGAGCAGTACTTC.